Listed below are T cell receptor beta chains from one sample, sequenced in a study of T cells expressing NK-cell markers. TCRdb re-called the 5' RACE reads; one entry per CDR3 protein, DNA not given. The data include hundreds of thousands of distinct CDR3 sequences; the top ten clones carry approximately 7%. The sequencing sample was made of blood T cells: a sorted CD56 or NKG2C T cell subset, CD4+ or CD8+ T cells, or bulk PBMC T cells (not recorded which). Receptor source: a woman between 18 and 75 years old in good health. Each CDR3 is given with its conserved first and last residue.

CDR3,J,V
CASSGQIYNEQFF,TRBJ2-1,TRBV7-2
CACHSGGAYTDTQYF,TRBJ2-3,TRBV30
CASSLYSYGYTF,TRBJ1-2,TRBV7-2
CASSVAPGRQNTEAFF,TRBJ1-1,TRBV9
CASSAPGEKLFF,TRBJ1-4,TRBV9
CASSPQTGSTEAFF,TRBJ1-1,TRBV5-1
CASILAGITDTQYF,TRBJ2-3,TRBV12-3/TRBV12-4
CASSTGQADEQYF,TRBJ2-7,TRBV12-3/TRBV12-4
CASSPQGVETQYF,TRBJ2-5,TRBV5-1
CASSGGEDEQFF,TRBJ2-1,TRBV9
CSALQNTEAFF,TRBJ1-1,TRBV20-1
CATSDRAGGGYEQYF,TRBJ2-7,TRBV24-1
CASSQTGRGNTEAFF,TRBJ1-1,TRBV16
CASRGGPSSYEQYF,TRBJ2-7,TRBV5-1
CATSRVRDSYYGYTF,TRBJ1-2,TRBV15
CASSADMTGEQFF,TRBJ2-1,TRBV5-4
CASSLGIEETQYF,TRBJ2-5,TRBV5-1
CASSQDGSLPYNEQFF,TRBJ2-1,TRBV4-3
CASSYPVFLGETQYF,TRBJ2-5,TRBV6-5
CASSVGGTPAYNEQFF,TRBJ2-1,TRBV9
CASSYSNAQNIQYF,TRBJ2-4,TRBV6-5
CASSFGSNTGELFF,TRBJ2-2,TRBV5-5
CASSYGTSGDSEQFF,TRBJ2-1,TRBV6-5
CSADSAGQRREPYEQYF,TRBJ2-7,TRBV20-1
CASSSHRDPANEQFF,TRBJ2-1,TRBV3-1
CSATDRGNTEAFF,TRBJ1-1,TRBV20-1
CASSSRTGGYTF,TRBJ1-2,TRBV5-5
CASSLGDRPYNEQFF,TRBJ2-1,TRBV27
CASSIDSGGYSYNEQFF,TRBJ2-1,TRBV19
CASSYRQTTYEQYF,TRBJ2-7,TRBV6-5
CASNVGSSYNEQFF,TRBJ2-1,TRBV19
CASQMWQNEQFF,TRBJ2-1,TRBV25-1
CSARDFILNTEAFF,TRBJ1-1,TRBV20-1
CSARPTSWYNEQFF,TRBJ2-1,TRBV20-1
CASSLWDGGSFYGYTF,TRBJ1-2,TRBV12-3/TRBV12-4
CASSLGSRAALSPLHF,TRBJ1-6,TRBV7-2
CSVRPAGPKNYEQYF,TRBJ2-7,TRBV29-1
CASSLGPARQDTQYF,TRBJ2-3,TRBV7-6
CASSQESGTDTQYF,TRBJ2-3,TRBV4-3
CATSPDWNTGELFF,TRBJ2-2,TRBV11-2
CASRGTGTAIPNYGYTF,TRBJ1-2,TRBV6-4
CSATLAGGLETQYF,TRBJ2-5,TRBV20-1
CASSVEGVTGELFF,TRBJ2-2,TRBV9
CSVRPHTDTQYF,TRBJ2-3,TRBV29-1
CSAFAQGLVAKNIQYF,TRBJ2-4,TRBV20-1
CASSLDRVLMGEQYF,TRBJ2-7,TRBV11-2
CASRLGPDDEQFF,TRBJ2-1,TRBV3-1
CASRPGTGPLYGYTF,TRBJ1-2,TRBV12-3/TRBV12-4
CSATTSGNPGELFF,TRBJ2-2,TRBV20-1
CASGDAMNTEAFF,TRBJ1-1,TRBV10-2
CASSLSGQGPTTQYF,TRBJ2-5,TRBV7-9
CASRAGPSTDTQYF,TRBJ2-3,TRBV4-1
CATSRGYLAGVTGELFF,TRBJ2-2,TRBV15
CASMLLAEETQYF,TRBJ2-5,TRBV7-9
CAGSQGGQETQYF,TRBJ2-5,TRBV7-2
CASSFSGARWELFF,TRBJ2-2,TRBV12-3/TRBV12-4
CASSQGLRVPGELFF,TRBJ2-2,TRBV4-3